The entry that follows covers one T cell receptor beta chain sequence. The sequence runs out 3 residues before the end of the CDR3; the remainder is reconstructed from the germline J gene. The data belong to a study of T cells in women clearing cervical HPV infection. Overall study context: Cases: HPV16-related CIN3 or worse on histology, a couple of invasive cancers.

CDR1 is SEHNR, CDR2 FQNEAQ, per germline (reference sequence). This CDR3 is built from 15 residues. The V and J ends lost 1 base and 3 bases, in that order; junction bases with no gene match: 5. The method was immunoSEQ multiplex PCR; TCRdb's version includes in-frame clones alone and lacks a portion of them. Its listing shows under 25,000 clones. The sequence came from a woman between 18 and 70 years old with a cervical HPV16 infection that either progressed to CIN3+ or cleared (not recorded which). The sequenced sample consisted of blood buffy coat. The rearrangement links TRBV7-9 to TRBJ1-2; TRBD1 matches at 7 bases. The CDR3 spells CASSLDAGTDYGYTF. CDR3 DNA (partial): TGTGCCAGCAGCTTAGACGCTGGGACAGACTATGGC.